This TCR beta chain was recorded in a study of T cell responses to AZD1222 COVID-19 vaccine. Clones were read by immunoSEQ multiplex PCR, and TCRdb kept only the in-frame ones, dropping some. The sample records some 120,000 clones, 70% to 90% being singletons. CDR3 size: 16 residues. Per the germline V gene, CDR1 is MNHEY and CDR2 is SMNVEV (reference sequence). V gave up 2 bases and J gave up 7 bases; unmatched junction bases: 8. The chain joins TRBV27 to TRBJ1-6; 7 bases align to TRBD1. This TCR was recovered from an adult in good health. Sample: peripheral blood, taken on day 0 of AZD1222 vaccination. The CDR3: CASSLIPTGRNSPLHF. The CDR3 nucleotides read TGTGCCAGCAGTTTAATCCCGACAGGGCGAAATTCACCCCTCCACTTT.